This T cell receptor (beta chain) was identified during a study of T cell repertoires in cytomegalovirus infection. About the research overall: Public TCR beta signatures indicated both CMV infection and matching HLA type. Study-wide findings and caveats: HLA-C-restricted CMV clonotypes gave the most frequent clonotype in two of eight donors. Cumulative frequency (of public TCR beta family members) identified carriers of CMV plus the relevant HLA.

CDR1 is SGDLS, CDR2 YYNGEE, per germline. V was pared by 3 bases and J by 0 bases, with 10 bases between. The CDR3 spans 15 residues. TCRdb passed the reads through MiXCR, listing each CDR3 protein once. The sample has about 440,000 distinct CDR3 sequences, approximately 32% seen once. To note about this clonotype: As yet, its antigen is unknown.

The sample taken for sequencing was PBMCs. The J gene is TRBJ1-5, the V gene TRBV9; D not resolved. This clonotype was sampled from a human donor in good health (CMV status not recorded). Some clones in this sample may be carry-over from other donors' samples. CDR3 bases: TGTGCCAGCAGCGGCGGACGGTATAGCAATCAGCCCCAGCATTTT. It specifies CASSGGRYSNQPQHF. The entire variable domain, with the rest obtained from reference TRBV9 and TRBJ1-5, is as follows: DSGVTQTPKHLITATGQRVTLRCSPRSGDLSVYWYQQSLDQGLQFLIQYYNGEERAKGNILERFSAQQFPDLHSELNLSSLELGDSALYFCASSGGRYSNQPQHFGDGTRLSIL.